This entry describes one T cell receptor beta chain. The sample is drawn from a study of control samples from healthy donors and cancer patients. V dropped 4 bases and J dropped 6 bases, with 16 bases sitting between them. CDR1 SGHTA and CDR2 FQGNSA come from the germline V gene. The CDR3 covers 15 residues. Assay: immunoSEQ multiplex PCR; the TCRdb copy retains only in-frame clones and omits some. Among 90,000 or so clones listed, roughly nine tenths were seen once. The sequenced sample consisted of blood. The TCR comes from a woman between 55 and 75 years old in good health. The rearrangement links TRBV7-2 to TRBJ2-1, with a tentative D call TRBD2 (5 bases). The DNA of the CDR3 is TGTGCCAGCAGCTCCCGTTGGGAGCATCCCAATGAGCAGTTCTTC. It encodes CASSSRWEHPNEQFF.